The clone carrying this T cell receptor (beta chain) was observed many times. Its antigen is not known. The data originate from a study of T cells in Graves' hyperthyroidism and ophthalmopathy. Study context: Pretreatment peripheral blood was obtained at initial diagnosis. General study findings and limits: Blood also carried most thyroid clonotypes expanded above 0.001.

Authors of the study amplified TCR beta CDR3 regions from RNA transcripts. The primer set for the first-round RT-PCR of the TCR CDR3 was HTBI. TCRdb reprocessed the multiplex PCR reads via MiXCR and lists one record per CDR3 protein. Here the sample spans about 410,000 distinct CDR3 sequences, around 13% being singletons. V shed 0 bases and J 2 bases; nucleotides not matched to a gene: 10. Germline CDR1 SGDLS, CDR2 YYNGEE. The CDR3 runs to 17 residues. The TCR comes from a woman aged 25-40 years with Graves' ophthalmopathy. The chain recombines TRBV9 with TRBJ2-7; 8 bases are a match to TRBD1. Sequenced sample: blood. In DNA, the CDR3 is TGTGCCAGCAGCGTAGTAACCTGGACAGGGAAGACCTACGAGCAGTACTTC. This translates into CASSVVTWTGKTYEQYF.